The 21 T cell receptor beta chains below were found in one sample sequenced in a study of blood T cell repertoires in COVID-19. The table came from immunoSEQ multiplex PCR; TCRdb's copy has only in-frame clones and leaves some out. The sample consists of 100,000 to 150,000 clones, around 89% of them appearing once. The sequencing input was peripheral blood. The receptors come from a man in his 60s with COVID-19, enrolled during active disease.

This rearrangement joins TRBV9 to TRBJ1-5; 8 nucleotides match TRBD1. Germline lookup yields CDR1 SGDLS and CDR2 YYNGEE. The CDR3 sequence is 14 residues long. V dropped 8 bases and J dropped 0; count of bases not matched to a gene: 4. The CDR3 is CASGQGGSNQPQHF. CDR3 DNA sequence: TGTGCCAGTGGACAGGGCGGTAGCAATCAGCCCCAGCATTTT.

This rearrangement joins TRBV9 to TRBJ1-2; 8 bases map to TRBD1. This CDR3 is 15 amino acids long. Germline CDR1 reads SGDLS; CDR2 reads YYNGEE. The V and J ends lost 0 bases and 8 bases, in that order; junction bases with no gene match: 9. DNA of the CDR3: TGTGCCAGCAGCGTAGGTGAGGGACAGGCCTACGGCTACACCTTC. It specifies CASSVGEGQAYGYTF. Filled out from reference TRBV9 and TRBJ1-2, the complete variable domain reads DSGVTQTPKHLITATGQRVTLRCSPRSGDLSVYWYQQSLDQGLQFLIQYYNGEERAKGNILERFSAQQFPDLHSELNLSSLELGDSALYFCASSVGEGQAYGYTFGSGTRLTVV.

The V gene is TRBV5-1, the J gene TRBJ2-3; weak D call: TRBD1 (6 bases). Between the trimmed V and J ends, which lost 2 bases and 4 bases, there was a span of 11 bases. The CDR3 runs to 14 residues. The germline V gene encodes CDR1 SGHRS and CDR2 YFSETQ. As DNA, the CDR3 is TGCGCCAGCAGCTTTAGACAGGCGCCAGATACGCAGTATTTT. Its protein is CASSFRQAPDTQYF. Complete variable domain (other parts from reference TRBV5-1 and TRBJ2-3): KAGVTQTPRYLIKTRGQQVTLSCSPISGHRSVSWYQQTPGQGLQFLFEYFSETQRNKGNFPGRFSGRQFSNSRSEMNVSTLELGDSALYLCASSFRQAPDTQYFGPGTRLTVL.

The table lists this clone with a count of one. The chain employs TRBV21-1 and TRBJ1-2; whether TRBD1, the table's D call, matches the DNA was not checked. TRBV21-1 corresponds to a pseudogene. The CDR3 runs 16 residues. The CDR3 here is CASSTTGQGWSYGYTF. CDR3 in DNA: TGTGCCAGCAGCACGACCGGACAGGGATGGAGCTATGGCTACACCTTC.

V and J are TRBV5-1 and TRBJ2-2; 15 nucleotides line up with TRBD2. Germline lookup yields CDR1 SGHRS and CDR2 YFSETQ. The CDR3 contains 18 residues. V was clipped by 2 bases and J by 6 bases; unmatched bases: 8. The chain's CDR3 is CASSFRPGTSGGSGELFF. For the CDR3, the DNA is TGCGCCAGCAGCTTCCGACCGGGGACTAGCGGGGGGTCCGGGGAGCTGTTTTTT. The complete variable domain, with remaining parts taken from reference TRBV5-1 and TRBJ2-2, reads KAGVTQTPRYLIKTRGQQVTLSCSPISGHRSVSWYQQTPGQGLQFLFEYFSETQRNKGNFPGRFSGRQFSNSRSEMNVSTLELGDSALYLCASSFRPGTSGGSGELFFGEGSRLTVL.

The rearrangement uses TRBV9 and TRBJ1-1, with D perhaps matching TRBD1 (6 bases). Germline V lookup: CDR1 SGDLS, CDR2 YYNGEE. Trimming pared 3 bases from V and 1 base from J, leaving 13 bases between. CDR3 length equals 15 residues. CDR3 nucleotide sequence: TGTGCCAGCAGCGCGGGGGGACACCAGAACACTGAAGCTTTCTTT. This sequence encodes CASSAGGHQNTEAFF.

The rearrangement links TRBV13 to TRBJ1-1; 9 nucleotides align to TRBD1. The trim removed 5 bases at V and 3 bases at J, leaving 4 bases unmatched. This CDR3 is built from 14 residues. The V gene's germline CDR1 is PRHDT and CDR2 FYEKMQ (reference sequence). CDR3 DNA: TGTGCCAGCAGCCGCGGGACAGGGTACACTGAAGCTTTCTTT. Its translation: CASSRGTGYTEAFF.

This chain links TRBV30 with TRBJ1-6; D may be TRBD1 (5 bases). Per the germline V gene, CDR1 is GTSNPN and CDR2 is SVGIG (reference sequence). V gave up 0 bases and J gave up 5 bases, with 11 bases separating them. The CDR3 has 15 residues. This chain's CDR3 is CAWSVEGAHNSPLHF. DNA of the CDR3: TGTGCCTGGAGTGTAGAAGGGGCCCATAATTCACCCCTCCACTTT.

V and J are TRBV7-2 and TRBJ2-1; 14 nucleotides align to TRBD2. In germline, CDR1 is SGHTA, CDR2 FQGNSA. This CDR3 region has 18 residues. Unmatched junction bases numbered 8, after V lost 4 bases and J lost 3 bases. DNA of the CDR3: TGTGCCAGCAGCTCCTTGACTAGCGGGGGGGTCGACTACAATGAGCAGTTCTTC. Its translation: CASSSLTSGGVDYNEQFF.

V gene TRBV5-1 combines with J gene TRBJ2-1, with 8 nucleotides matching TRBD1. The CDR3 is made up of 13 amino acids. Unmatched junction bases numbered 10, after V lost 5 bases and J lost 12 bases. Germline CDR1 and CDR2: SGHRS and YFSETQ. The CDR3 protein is CASRDASGGGQFF. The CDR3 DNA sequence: TGCGCCAGCAGAGATGCCTCAGGGGGCGGGCAGTTCTTC.

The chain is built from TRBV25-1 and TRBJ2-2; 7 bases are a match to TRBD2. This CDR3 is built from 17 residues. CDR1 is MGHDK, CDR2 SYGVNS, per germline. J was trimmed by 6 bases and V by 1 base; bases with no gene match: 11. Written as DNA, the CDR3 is TGTGCCAGCAGTGAATTTTTTAGCACTAGCGAGGCCGGGGAGCTGTTTTTT. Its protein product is CASSEFFSTSEAGELFF.

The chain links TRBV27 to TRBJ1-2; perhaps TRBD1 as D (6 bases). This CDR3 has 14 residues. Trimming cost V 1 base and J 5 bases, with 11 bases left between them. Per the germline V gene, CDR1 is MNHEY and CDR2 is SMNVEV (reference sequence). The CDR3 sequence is CASSLYPGVYGYTF. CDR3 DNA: TGTGCCAGCAGTTTATATCCAGGGGTTTATGGCTACACCTTC.

CDR3 bases: TGTGCCAGCACCCCACAGGGGGGCTATGGCTACACCTTC. Translated: CASTPQGGYGYTF. This chain links TRBV25-1 with TRBJ1-2; TRBD1 matches 8 bases. CDR1 and CDR2 (germline): MGHDK, SYGVNS. The CDR3 is made up of 13 amino acids. The V gene end was trimmed by 7 bases and the J gene end by 4 bases; junction bases not matched to a gene: 5.

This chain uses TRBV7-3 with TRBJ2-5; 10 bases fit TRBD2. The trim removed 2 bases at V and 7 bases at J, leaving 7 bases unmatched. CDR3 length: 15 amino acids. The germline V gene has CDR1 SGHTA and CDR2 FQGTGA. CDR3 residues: CASSLGLAGGGTQYF. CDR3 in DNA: TGTGCCAGCAGCTTAGGGTTAGCGGGGGGTGGGACCCAGTACTTC.

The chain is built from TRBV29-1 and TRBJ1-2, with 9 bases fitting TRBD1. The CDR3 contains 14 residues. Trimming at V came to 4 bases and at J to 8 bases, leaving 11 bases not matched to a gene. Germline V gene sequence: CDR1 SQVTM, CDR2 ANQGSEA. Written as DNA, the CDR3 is TGCAGCGTTGGTACAGGGGGCGCATATCGAGGCTACACCTTC. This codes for CSVGTGGAYRGYTF.

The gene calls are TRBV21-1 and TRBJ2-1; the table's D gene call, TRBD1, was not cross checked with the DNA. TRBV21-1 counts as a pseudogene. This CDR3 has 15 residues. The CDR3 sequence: CASNFRGVRAYEQFF. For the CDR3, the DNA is TGTGCCAGCAACTTCAGGGGCGTCCGGGCCTATGAGCAGTTCTTC.

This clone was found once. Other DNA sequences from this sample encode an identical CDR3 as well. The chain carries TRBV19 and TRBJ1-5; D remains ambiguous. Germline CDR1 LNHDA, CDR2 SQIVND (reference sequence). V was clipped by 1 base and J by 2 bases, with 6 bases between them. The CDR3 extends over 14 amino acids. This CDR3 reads CASSIVPGNQPQHF. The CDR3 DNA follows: TGTGCCAGTAGTATAGTTCCGGGCAATCAGCCCCAGCATTTT. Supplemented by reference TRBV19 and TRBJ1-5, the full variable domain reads DGGITQSPKYLFRKEGQNVTLSCEQNLNHDAMYWYRQDPGQGLRLIYYSQIVNDFQKGDIAEGYSVSREKKESFPLTVTSAQKNPTAFYLCASSIVPGNQPQHFGDGTRLSIL.

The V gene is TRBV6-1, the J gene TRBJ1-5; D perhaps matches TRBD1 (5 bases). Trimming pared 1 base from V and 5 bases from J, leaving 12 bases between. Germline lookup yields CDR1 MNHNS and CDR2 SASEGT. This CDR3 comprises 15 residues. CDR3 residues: CASSEGIPGHQPQHF. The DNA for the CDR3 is TGTGCCAGCAGTGAAGGCATTCCAGGGCATCAGCCCCAGCATTTT.

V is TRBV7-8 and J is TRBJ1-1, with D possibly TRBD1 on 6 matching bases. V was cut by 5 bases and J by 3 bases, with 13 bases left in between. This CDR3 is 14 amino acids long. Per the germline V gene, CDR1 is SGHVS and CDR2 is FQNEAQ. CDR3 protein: CASSIPPGDTEAFF. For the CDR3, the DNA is TGTGCCAGCAGCATCCCCCCAGGGGACACTGAAGCTTTCTTT.

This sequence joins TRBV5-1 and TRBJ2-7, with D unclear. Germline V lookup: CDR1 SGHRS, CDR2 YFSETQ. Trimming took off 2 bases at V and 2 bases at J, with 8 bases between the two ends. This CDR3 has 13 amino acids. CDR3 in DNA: TGCGCCAGCAGCTTTACGGAGACCTACGAGCAGTACTTC. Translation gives CASSFTETYEQYF.

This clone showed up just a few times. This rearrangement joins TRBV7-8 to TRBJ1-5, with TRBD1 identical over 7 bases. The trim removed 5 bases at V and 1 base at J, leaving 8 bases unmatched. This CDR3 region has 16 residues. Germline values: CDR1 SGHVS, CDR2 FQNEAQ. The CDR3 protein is CASSTDRALSNQPQHF. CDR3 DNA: TGTGCCAGCAGCACAGACAGGGCTTTAAGCAATCAGCCCCAGCATTTT. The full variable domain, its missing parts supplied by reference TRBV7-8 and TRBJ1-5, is GAGVSQSPRYKVAKRGQDVALRCDPISGHVSLFWYQQALGQGPEFLTYFQNEAQLDKSGLPSDRFFAERPEGSVSTLKIQRTQQEDSAVYLCASSTDRALSNQPQHFGDGTRLSIL.